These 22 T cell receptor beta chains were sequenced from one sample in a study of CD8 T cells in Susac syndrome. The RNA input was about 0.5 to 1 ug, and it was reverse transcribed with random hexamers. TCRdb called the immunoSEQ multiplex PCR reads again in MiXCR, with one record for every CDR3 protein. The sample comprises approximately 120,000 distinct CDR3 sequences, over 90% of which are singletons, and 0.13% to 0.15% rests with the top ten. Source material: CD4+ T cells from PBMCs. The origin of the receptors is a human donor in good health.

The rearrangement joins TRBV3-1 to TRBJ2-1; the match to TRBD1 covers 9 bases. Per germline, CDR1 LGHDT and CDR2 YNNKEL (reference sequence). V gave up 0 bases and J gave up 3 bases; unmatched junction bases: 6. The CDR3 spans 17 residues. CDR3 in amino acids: CASSQDIGGQGYNEQFF. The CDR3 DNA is TGTGCCAGCAGCCAAGATATTGGGGGACAGGGCTACAATGAGCAGTTCTTC.

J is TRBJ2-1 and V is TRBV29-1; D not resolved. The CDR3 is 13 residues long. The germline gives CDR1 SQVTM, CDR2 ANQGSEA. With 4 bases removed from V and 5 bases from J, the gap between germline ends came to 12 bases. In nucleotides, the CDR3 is TGCAGCGTTGTTAAGCAGATTAACAATGAGCAGTTCTTC. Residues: CSVVKQINNEQFF.

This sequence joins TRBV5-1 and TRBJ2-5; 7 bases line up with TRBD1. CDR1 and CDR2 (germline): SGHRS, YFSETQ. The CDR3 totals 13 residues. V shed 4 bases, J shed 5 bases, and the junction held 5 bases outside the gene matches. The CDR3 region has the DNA TGCGCCAGCAGCCAACAGGGGCGGGAGACCCAGTACTTC. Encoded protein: CASSQQGRETQYF.

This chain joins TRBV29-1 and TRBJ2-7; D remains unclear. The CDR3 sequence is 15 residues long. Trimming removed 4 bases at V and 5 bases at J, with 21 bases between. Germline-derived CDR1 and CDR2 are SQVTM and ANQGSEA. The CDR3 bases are TGCAGCGTTGTGCTCCGGGTCCCAGCTTTCAACGAGCAGTACTTC. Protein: CSVVLRVPAFNEQYF.

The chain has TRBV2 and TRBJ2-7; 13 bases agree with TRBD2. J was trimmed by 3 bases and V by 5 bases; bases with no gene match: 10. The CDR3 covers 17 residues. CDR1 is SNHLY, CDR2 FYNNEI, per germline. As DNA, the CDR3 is TGTGCCAGCAGTTACTCAGGACTAGCGGGGGTATACTACGAGCAGTACTTC. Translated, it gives CASSYSGLAGVYYEQYF.

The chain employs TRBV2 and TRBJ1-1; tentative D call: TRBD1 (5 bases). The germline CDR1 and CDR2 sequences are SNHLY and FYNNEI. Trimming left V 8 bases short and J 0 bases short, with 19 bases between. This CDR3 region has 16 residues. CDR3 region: CASGDTSTALNTEAFF. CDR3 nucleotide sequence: TGTGCCAGCGGCGATACCTCGACAGCTTTGAACACTGAAGCTTTCTTT.

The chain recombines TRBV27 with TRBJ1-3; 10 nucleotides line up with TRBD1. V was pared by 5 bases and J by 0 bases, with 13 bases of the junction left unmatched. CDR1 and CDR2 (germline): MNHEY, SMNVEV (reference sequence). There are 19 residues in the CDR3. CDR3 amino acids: CASSLRGTGEGISGNTIYF. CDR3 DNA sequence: TGTGCCAGCAGTCTCCGCGGGACAGGGGAGGGGATCTCTGGAAACACCATATATTTT.

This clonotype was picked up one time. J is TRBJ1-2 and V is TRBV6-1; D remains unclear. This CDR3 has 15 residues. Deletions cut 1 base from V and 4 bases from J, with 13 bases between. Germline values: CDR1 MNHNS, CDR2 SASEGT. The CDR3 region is CASSEVGAGGYGYTF. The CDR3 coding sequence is TGTGCCAGCAGTGAAGTGGGTGCTGGCGGCTATGGCTACACCTTC.

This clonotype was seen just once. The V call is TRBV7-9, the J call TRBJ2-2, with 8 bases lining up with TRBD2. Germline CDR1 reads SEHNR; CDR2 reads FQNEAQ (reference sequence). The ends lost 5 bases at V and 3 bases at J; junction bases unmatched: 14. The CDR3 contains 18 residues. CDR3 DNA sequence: TGTGCCAGCAGCCCCCCGTTCCAGCGGGAGCGATACACCGGGGAGCTGTTTTTT. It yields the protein CASSPPFQRERYTGELFF.

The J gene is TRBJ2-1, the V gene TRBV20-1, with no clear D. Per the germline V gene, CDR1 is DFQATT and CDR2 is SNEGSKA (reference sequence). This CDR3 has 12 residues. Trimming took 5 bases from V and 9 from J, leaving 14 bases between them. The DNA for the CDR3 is TGCAGTGCTTTCCTAGTCCCCGGTGAGCAGTTCTTC. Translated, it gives CSAFLVPGEQFF.

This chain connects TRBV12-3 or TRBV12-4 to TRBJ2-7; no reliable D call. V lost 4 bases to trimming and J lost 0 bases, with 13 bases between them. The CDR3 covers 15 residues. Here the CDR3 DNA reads TGTGCCAGCAGTTCCAGCTTGACAAGCTCCTACGAGCAGTACTTC. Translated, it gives CASSSSLTSSYEQYF.

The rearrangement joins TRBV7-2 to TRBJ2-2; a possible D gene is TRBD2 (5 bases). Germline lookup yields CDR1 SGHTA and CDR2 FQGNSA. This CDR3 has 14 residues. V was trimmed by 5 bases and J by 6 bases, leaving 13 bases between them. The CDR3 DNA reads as TGTGCCAGCAGCCCGGACTTGATCGCCGGGGAGCTGTTTTTT. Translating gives CASSPDLIAGELFF.

The CDR3 bases are TGTGGGGGGGGTATTTCCTATAATTCACCCCTCCACTTT. Translating it yields CGGGISYNSPLHF. V and J are TRBV7-2 and TRBJ1-6; D might be TRBD1 (5 bases). Per the germline V gene, CDR1 is SGHTA and CDR2 is FQGNSA. This CDR3 contains 13 residues. The full variable domain, its missing parts supplied by reference TRBV7-2 and TRBJ1-6, is GAGVSQSPSNKVTEKGKDVELRCDPISGHTALYWYRQSLGQGLEFLIYFQGNSAPDKSGLPSDRFSAERTGGSVSTLTIQRTQQEDSAVYLCGGGISYNSPLHFGNGTRLTVT.

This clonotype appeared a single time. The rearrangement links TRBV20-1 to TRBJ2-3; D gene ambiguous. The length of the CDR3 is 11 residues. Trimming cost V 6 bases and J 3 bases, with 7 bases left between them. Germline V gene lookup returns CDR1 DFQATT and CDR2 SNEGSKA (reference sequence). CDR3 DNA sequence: TGCAGTGCCACCGGGACAGATACGCAGTATTTT. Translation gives CSATGTDTQYF.

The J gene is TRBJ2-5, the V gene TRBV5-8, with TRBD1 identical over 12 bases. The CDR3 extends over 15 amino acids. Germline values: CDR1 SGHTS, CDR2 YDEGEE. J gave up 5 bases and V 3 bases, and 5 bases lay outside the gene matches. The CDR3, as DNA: TGTGCCAGCAGCTCTGGGACAGGGGGCAAGGAGACCCAGTACTTC. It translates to CASSSGTGGKETQYF.

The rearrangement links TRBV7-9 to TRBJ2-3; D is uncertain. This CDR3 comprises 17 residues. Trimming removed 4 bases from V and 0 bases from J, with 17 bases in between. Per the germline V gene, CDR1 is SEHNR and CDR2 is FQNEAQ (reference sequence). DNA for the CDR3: TGTGCCAGCAGCTCCCAAAGTGTGGCAGGCAGCACAGATACGCAGTATTTT. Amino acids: CASSSQSVAGSTDTQYF.

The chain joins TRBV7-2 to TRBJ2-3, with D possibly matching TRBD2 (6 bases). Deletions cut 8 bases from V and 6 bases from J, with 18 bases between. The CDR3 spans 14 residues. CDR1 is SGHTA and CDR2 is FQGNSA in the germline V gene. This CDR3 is CASDGRDSVDTQYF. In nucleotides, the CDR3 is TGTGCCAGCGATGGGCGGGATTCGGTTGATACGCAGTATTTT.

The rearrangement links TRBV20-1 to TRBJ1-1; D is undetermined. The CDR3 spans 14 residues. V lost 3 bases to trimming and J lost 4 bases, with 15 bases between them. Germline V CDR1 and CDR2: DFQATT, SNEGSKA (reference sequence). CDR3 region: CSASGFPGSTEAFF. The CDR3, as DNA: TGCAGTGCTAGTGGATTCCCGGGAAGCACTGAAGCTTTCTTT.

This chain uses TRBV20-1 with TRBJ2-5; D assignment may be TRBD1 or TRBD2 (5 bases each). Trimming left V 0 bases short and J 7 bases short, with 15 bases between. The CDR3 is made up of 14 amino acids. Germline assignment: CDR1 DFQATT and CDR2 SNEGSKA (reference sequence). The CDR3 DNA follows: TGCAGTGCTAGAGATCCGAGGGGTAGTGTGACCCAGTACTTC. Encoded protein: CSARDPRGSVTQYF.

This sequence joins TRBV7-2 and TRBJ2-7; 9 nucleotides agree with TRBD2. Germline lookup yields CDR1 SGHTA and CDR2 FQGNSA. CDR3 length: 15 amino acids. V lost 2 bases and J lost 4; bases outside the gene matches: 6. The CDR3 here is CASSLIAGDRYEQYF. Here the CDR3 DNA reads TGTGCCAGCAGCTTAATAGCGGGAGATAGGTACGAGCAGTACTTC.

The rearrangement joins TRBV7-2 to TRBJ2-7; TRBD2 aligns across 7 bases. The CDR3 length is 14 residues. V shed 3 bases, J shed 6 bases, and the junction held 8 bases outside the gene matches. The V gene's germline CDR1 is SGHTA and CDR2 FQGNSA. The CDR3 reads CASSFPGGYREQYF. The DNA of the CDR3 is TGTGCCAGCAGCTTTCCCGGGGGGTACCGCGAGCAGTACTTC.

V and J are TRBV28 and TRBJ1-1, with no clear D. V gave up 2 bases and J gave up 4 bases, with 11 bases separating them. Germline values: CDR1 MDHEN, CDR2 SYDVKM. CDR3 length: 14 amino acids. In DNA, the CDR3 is TGTGCCAGCAGTTTACAATACAGAGGCACTGAAGCTTTCTTT. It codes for CASSLQYRGTEAFF.